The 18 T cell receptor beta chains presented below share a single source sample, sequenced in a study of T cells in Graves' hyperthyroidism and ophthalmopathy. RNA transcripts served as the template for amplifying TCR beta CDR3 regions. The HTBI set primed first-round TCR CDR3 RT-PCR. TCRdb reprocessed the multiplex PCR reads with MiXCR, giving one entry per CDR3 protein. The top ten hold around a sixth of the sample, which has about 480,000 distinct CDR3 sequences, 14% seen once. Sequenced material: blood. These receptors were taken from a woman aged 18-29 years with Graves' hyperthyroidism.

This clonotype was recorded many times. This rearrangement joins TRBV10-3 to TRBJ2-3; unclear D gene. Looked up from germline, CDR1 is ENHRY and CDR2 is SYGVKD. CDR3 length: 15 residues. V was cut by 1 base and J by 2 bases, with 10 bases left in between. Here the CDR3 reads CAISEFTGNTDTQYF. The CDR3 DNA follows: TGTGCCATCAGTGAGTTTACCGGAAACACAGATACGCAGTATTTT.

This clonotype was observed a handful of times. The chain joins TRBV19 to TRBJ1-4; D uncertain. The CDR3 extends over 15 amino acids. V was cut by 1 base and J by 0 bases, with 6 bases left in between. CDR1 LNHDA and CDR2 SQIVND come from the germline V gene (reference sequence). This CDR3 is CASSIGGSTNEKLFF. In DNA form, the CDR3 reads TGTGCCAGTAGTATAGGGGGATCAACTAATGAAAAACTGTTTTTT.

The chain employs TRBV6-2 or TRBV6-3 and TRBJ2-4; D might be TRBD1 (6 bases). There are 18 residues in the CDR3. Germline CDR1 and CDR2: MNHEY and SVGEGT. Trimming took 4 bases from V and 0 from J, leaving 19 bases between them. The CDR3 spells CASSCRGGWSLAKNIQYF. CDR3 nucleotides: TGTGCCAGCAGTTGCCGAGGGGGATGGTCGTTAGCCAAAAACATTCAGTACTTC.

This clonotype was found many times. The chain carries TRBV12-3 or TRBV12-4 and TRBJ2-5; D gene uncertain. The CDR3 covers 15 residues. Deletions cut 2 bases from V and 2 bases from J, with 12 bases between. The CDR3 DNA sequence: TGTGCCAGCAGTTTAAGGGCTAGTTGGCAAGAGACCCAGTACTTC. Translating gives CASSLRASWQETQYF.

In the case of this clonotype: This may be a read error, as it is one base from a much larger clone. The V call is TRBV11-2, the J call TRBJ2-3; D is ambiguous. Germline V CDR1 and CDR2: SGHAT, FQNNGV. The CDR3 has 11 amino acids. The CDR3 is CTSSPARAQYF. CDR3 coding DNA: TGTACCAGCAGCCCTGCCCGGGCGCAGTATTTT.

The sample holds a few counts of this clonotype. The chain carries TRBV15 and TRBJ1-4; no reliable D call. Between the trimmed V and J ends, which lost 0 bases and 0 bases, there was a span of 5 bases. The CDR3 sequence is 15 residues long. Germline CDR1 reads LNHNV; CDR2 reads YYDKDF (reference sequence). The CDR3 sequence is CATSRDAATNEKLFF. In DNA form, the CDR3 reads TGTGCCACCAGCAGAGACGCCGCAACTAATGAAAAACTGTTTTTT.

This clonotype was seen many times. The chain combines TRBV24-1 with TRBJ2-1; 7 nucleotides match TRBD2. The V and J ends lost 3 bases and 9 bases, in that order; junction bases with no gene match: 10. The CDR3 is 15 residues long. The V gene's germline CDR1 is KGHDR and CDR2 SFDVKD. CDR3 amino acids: CATSDPVAGDVEQFF. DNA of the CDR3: TGTGCCACCAGTGATCCTGTGGCGGGAGACGTTGAGCAGTTCTTC.

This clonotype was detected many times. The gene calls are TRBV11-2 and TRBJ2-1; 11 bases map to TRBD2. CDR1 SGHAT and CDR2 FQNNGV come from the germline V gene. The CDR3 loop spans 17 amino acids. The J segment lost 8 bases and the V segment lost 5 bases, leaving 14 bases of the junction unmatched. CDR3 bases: TGTGCCAGCAGCCTCCCCGGGACTAGCGGACATGTGGATGAGCAGTTCTTC. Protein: CASSLPGTSGHVDEQFF.

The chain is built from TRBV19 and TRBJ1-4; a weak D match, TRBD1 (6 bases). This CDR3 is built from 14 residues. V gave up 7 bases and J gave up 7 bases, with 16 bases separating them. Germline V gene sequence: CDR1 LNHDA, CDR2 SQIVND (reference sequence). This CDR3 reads CASTLTGTGEKLFF. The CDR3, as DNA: TGTGCCAGTACCCTAACAGGGACGGGTGAAAAACTGTTTTTT. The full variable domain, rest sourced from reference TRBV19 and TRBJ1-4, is DGGITQSPKYLFRKEGQNVTLSCEQNLNHDAMYWYRQDPGQGLRLIYYSQIVNDFQKGDIAEGYSVSREKKESFPLTVTSAQKNPTAFYLCASTLTGTGEKLFFGSGTQLSVL.

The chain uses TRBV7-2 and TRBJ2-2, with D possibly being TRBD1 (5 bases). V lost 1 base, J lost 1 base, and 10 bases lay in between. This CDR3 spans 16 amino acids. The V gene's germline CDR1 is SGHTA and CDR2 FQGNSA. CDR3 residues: CASSLEAGRNTGELFF. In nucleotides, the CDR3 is TGTGCCAGCAGCTTAGAGGCAGGGCGGAACACCGGGGAGCTGTTTTTT.

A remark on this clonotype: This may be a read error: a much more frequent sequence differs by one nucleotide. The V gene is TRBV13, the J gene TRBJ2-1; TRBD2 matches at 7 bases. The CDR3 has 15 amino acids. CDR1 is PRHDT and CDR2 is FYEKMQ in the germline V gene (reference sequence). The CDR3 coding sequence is TGTGTCAGCAGCCCCCTTCCGCTCGGGAGGCATGAGCAGTTCTTC. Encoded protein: CVSSPLPLGRHEQFF.

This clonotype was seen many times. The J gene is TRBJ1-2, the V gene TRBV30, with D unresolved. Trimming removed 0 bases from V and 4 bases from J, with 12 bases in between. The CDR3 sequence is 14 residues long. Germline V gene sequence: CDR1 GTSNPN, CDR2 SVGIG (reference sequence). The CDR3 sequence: CAWSVRTEGYGYTF. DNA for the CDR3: TGTGCCTGGAGTGTACGGACGGAAGGCTATGGCTACACCTTC.

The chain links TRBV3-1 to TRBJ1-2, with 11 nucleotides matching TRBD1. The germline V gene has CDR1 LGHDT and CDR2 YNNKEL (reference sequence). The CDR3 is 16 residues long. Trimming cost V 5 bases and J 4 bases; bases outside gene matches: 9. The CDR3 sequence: CASSKGQGESGYGYTF. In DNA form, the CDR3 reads TGTGCCAGCAGCAAGGGACAGGGGGAGTCGGGCTATGGCTACACCTTC.

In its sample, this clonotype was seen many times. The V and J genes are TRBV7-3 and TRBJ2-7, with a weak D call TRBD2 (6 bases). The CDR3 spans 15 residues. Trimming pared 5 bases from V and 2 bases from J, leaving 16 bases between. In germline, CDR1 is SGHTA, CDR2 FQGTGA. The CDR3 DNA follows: TGTGCCAGCAGCCGCGAGCCGGGACTCACCTACGAGCAGTACTTC. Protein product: CASSREPGLTYEQYF.

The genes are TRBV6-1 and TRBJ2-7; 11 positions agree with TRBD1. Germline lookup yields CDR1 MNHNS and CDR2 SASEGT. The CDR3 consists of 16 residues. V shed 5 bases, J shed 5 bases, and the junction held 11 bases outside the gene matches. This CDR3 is CASSFRTGGFPNEQYF. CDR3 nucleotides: TGTGCCAGCAGTTTTCGGACAGGGGGCTTTCCCAACGAGCAGTACTTC.

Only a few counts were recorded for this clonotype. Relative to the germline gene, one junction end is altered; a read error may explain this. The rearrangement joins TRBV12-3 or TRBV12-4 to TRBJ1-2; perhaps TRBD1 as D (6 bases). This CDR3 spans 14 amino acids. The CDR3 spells CTSSLMEAGAGYTF. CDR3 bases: TGTACCAGCAGTTTAATGGAGGCAGGGGCTGGCTACACCTTC.

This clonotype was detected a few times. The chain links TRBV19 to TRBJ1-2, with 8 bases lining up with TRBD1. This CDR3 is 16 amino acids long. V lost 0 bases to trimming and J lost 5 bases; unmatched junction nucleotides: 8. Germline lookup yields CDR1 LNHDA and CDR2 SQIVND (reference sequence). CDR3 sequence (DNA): TGTGCCAGTAGTATAGAAGCAGGGGGCGAGGAGTATGGCTACACCTTC. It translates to CASSIEAGGEEYGYTF.

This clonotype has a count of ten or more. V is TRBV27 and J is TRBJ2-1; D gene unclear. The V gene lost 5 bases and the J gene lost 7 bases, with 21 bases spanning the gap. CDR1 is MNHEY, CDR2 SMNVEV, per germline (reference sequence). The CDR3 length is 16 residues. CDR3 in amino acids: CASSRFRQMAENEQFF. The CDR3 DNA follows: TGTGCCAGCAGTAGATTCAGGCAGATGGCGGAAAATGAGCAGTTCTTC.